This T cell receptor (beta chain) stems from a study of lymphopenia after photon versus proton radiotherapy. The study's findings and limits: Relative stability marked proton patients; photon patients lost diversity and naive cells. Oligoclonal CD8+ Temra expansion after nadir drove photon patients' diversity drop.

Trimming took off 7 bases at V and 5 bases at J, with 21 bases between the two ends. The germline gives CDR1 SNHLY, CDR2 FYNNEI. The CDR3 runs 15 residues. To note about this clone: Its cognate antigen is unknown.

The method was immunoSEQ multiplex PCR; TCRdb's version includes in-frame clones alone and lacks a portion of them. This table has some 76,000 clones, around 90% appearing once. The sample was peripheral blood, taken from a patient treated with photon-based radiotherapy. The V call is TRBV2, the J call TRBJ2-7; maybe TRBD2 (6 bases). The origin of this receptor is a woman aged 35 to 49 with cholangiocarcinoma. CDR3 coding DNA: TGTGCCAGCACTGCCGGGACTTTTCGCGCCCACGAGCAGTACTTC. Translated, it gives CASTAGTFRAHEQYF.